The present entry profiles one TCR beta chain with its context. Antigen specificity is unknown. Time point: cycle 4 day 1 (C4D1), after less than 7 weeks of nivolumab. Every patient relapsed after autologous stem cell transplantation, and brentuximab vedotin exposure varied. Complete response, partial response or progressive disease was recorded as best response. The CDR3 covers 13 residues. In germline, CDR1 is MNHNY, CDR2 SVGAGI (reference sequence). The V and J ends lost 10 bases and 5 bases, in that order; junction bases with no gene match: 7. This sample is part of a study of PD-1 blockade in classical Hodgkin lymphoma. Measured with immunoSEQ multiplex PCR; TCRdb has only the in-frame clones, and not every one. The data hold tens of thousands of clones, with just over 90% observed a single time. Whole-study findings and limits: Baseline TCR diversity was reportedly lower in newly diagnosed patients than in healthy donors. It was reported as lower still in relapsed/refractory patients. CD4+ TCR diversity climbed significantly by C4D1, unlike CD8+ TCR diversity. Patients excluded were those beginning nivolumab under 1 year after ASCT.

The specimen comprised peripheral blood mononuclear cells (PBMCs), sampled before the fourth cycle of nivolumab. This sequence was found in a human donor with classical Hodgkin lymphoma. The V and J genes are TRBV6-6 and TRBJ2-3, with TRBD2 matching 9 bases. The CDR3 coding sequence is TGTGCCATCTCTAGCGGGGAAATAGATACGCAGTATTTT. Residues: CAISSGEIDTQYF.